The clone carrying this T cell receptor (beta chain) was counted a few times. Its antigen is unidentified. The data derive from a study of T cell repertoires in cytomegalovirus infection. Overall study: In the study, CMV epitopes included recently identified HLA-C-restricted and well-studied HLA-B-restricted ones.

TCRdb fed the reads into MiXCR, producing one record per CDR3 protein. The sample includes 550,000 to 700,000 distinct CDR3 sequences, over 35% seen only once; the top ten take about half. The sequence was obtained from a human donor in good health (CMV status not recorded). Some clones in this sample may be carry-over from other donors' samples. The sequences come from cultured PBMCs, collected from culture after CMV antigen stimulation.

The CDR3 DNA follows: TGTGCCAGCAGTCCCCACCCGGGCAAAACTTACAATGAGCAGTTCTTC. It specifies CASSPHPGKTYNEQFF. The V call is TRBV6-2 or TRBV6-3, the J call TRBJ2-1; no clear D gene. V lost 5 bases and J 4 bases, leaving 18 bases between the germline ends. CDR1 is MNHEY, CDR2 SVGEGT, per germline. CDR3 length: 16 residues.